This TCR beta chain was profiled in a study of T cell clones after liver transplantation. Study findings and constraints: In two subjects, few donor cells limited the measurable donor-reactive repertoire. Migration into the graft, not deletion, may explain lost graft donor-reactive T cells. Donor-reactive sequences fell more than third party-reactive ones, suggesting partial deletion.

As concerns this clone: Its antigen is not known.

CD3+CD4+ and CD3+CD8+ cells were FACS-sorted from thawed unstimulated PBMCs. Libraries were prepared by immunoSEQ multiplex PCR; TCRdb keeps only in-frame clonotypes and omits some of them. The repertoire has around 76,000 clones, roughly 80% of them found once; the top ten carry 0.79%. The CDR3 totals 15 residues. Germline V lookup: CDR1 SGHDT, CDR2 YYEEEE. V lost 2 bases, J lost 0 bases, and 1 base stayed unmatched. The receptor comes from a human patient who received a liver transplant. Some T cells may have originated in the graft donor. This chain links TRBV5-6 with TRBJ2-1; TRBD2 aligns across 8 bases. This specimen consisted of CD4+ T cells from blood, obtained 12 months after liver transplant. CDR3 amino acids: CASSFTSGSYNEQFF. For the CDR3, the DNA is TGTGCCAGCAGCTTTACTAGCGGCTCCTACAATGAGCAGTTCTTC.